One and the same sample provided the 17 T cell receptor beta chains below, sequenced in a study of blood T cell repertoires in COVID-19. Sequencing used immunoSEQ multiplex PCR; TCRdb keeps in-frame clones, though not all of them. The data hold about 80,000 clones, with around 81% observed a single time. Material for sequencing was peripheral blood. These receptors came from a human donor in a cohort sampled during active COVID-19.

This clone was seen only once. This chain links TRBV30 with TRBJ1-4, with 8 positions matching TRBD1. This CDR3 has 12 amino acids. Looked up from germline, CDR1 is GTSNPN and CDR2 is SVGIG (reference sequence). The CDR3 DNA is TGTGCTTCCCGGGACAGGAACGAAAAACTGTTTTTT. As protein: CASRDRNEKLFF.

This clone was detected once. The rearrangement links TRBV7-2 to TRBJ2-3; the match to TRBD2 covers 8 bases. This CDR3 contains 15 residues. In germline, CDR1 is SGHTA, CDR2 FQGNSA. Losses at the gene ends were 5 bases for V and 4 bases for J; bases not matched to a gene: 8. The CDR3 DNA sequence: TGTGCCAGCAGCGTTACACGGGGGGGTTCAGATACGCAGTATTTT. This codes for CASSVTRGGSDTQYF.

This sequence joins TRBV18 and TRBJ2-1; the match to TRBD1 covers 7 bases. V dropped 3 bases and J dropped 8; count of bases not matched to a gene: 4. The germline CDR1 and CDR2 sequences are KGHSH and LQKENI. The CDR3 covers 13 residues. For the CDR3, the DNA is TGTGCCAGCTCACCCGAGACAGGGTATGAGCAGTTCTTC. This sequence encodes CASSPETGYEQFF.

The chain links TRBV6-5 to TRBJ1-5, with 11 bases lining up with TRBD1. The germline V gene encodes CDR1 MNHEY and CDR2 SVGAGI. The V gene end was trimmed by 6 bases and the J gene end by 4 bases; junction bases not matched to a gene: 5. The CDR3 is made up of 15 amino acids. The CDR3 sequence is CASSFGTGGNQPQHF. The CDR3 DNA follows: TGTGCCAGCAGCTTTGGGACAGGGGGTAATCAGCCCCAGCATTTT.

This clone was picked up a small number of times. The chain joins TRBV6-4 to TRBJ2-2, with 10 bases lining up with TRBD1. The V segment lost 5 bases and the J segment 6 bases; nucleotides outside the gene matches: 9. The CDR3 has 16 residues. CDR1 is MRHNA, CDR2 SNTAGT, per germline. The CDR3 spells CASSMNFGTGAGELFF. CDR3 nucleotides: TGTGCCAGCAGTATGAACTTCGGGACAGGGGCCGGGGAGCTGTTTTTT.

This clone was detected a few times. The V gene is TRBV11-3, the J gene TRBJ2-2; 8 nucleotides align to TRBD2. The trim removed 4 bases at V and 1 base at J, leaving 5 bases unmatched. The germline V gene has CDR1 SGHNT and CDR2 YENEEA. The CDR3 consists of 16 residues. The CDR3 region has the DNA TGTGCCAGCAGCTCCGTGGCGGGAGGGAACACCGGGGAGCTGTTTTTT. It yields the protein CASSSVAGGNTGELFF.

In DNA, the CDR3 is TGTGCCAGCAGCTTTCACGTAGGACAGGGCCAAGAGACCCAGTACTTC. Its translation: CASSFHVGQGQETQYF. V gene TRBV5-5 combines with J gene TRBJ2-5, with 8 bases fitting TRBD1. Germline V gene sequence: CDR1 SGHKS, CDR2 YYEKEE (reference sequence). V lost 2 bases to trimming and J lost 1 base; unmatched junction nucleotides: 7. The CDR3 totals 16 residues. The whole variable domain, filled in from reference TRBV5-5 and TRBJ2-5, reads DAGVTQSPTHLIKTRGQQVTLRCSPISGHKSVSWYQQVLGQGPQFIFQYYEKEERGRGNFPDRFSARQFPNYSSELNVNALLLGDSALYLCASSFHVGQGQETQYFGPGTRLLVL.

The chain couples TRBV2 to TRBJ1-3; tentatively, D is TRBD1 (6 bases). The length of the CDR3 is 15 residues. Trimming took 7 bases from V and 0 from J, leaving 13 bases between them. The germline CDR1 and CDR2 sequences are SNHLY and FYNNEI. CDR3 sequence (DNA): TGTGCCAGCACTGGGACACGGAGCTCTGGAAACACCATATATTTT. As protein: CASTGTRSSGNTIYF.

The rearrangement links TRBV11-3 to TRBJ2-3; 7 bases line up with TRBD2. This CDR3 region has 16 residues. Trimming at V came to 7 bases and at J to 1 base, leaving 11 bases not matched to a gene. Per the germline V gene, CDR1 is SGHNT and CDR2 is YENEEA. CDR3 in DNA: TGTGCCAGCACCCCCCGGGTGGCGGGGGGCACAGATACGCAGTATTTT. It specifies CASTPRVAGGTDTQYF.

A few counts support this clone. The chain couples TRBV30 to TRBJ2-7; the D gene is possibly TRBD1 (6 bases). Between the trimmed V and J ends, which lost 3 bases and 2 bases, there was a span of 17 bases. The CDR3 spans 15 residues. Looked up from germline, CDR1 is GTSNPN and CDR2 is SVGIG (reference sequence). CDR3 DNA sequence: TGTGCCTGGAGAGACGTTGGACAGCTCACCTACGAGCAGTACTTC. Translating gives CAWRDVGQLTYEQYF.

The rearrangement joins TRBV5-1 to TRBJ2-3; tentative D call: TRBD2 (5 bases). Deletions cut 1 base from V and 0 bases from J, with 9 bases between. Germline lookup yields CDR1 SGHRS and CDR2 YFSETQ. The CDR3 is 15 amino acids. DNA for the CDR3: TGCGCCAGCAGCTTGTATCCGGGAAGCACAGATACGCAGTATTTT. Protein sequence: CASSLYPGSTDTQYF.

The chain has TRBV27 and TRBJ2-7; 11 bases match TRBD2. Looked up from germline, CDR1 is MNHEY and CDR2 is SMNVEV (reference sequence). The V gene end was trimmed by 3 bases and the J gene end by 2 bases; junction bases not matched to a gene: 9. The CDR3 is 17 residues long. CDR3 residues: CASSLRLAGGSTYEQYF. The CDR3 DNA sequence: TGTGCCAGCAGTTTGAGGCTAGCGGGAGGCTCCACCTACGAGCAGTACTTC.

The chain is built from TRBV6-5 and TRBJ1-3; no reliable D call. Trimming cost V 0 bases and J 0 bases, with 9 bases left between them. Germline loops: CDR1 MNHEY, CDR2 SVGAGI. The CDR3 contains 16 residues. The CDR3 DNA sequence: TGTGCCAGCAGTTACTCGAGGGTCCTCTCTGGAAACACCATATATTTT. Translation: CASSYSRVLSGNTIYF.

The rearrangement uses TRBV19 and TRBJ1-1, with 7 bases lining up with TRBD1. The CDR3 contains 14 residues. Germline V gives CDR1 LNHDA, CDR2 SQIVND (reference sequence). V was clipped by 5 bases and J by 4 bases; unmatched bases: 7. CDR3 in amino acids: CASSVHRGTTEAFF. CDR3 DNA: TGTGCCAGTAGTGTCCACAGGGGAACCACTGAAGCTTTCTTT.

The chain has TRBV5-1 and TRBJ2-3, with 7 bases matching TRBD2. This CDR3 is built from 14 residues. Trimming took 1 base from V and 5 from J; bases not matched to a gene: 4. Germline CDR1 is SGHRS and CDR2 is YFSETQ. CDR3 loop: CASSLNQRGDTQYF. The CDR3 region has the DNA TGCGCCAGCAGCTTGAACCAGCGGGGAGATACGCAGTATTTT.

DNA for the CDR3: TGCAGCGTTGAAAACCCGTTGGCGGGGGCTACGCAGTATTTT. Encoded protein: CSVENPLAGATQYF. The chain joins TRBV29-1 to TRBJ2-3; possibly TRBD2 for D (7 bases). Germline values: CDR1 SQVTM, CDR2 ANQGSEA. CDR3 length equals 14 residues. Trimming removed 2 bases at V and 8 bases at J, with 17 bases between.

The genes are TRBV6-6 and TRBJ2-2; 7 bases are a match to TRBD1. CDR3 length: 14 residues. The germline gives CDR1 MNHNY, CDR2 SVGAGI (reference sequence). J gave up 4 bases and V 5 bases, and 4 bases lay outside the gene matches. CDR3 loop: CASSRDSGTGELFF. CDR3 coding DNA: TGTGCCAGCAGTCGGGACAGTGGCACCGGGGAGCTGTTTTTT.